The 31 T cell receptor beta chains given below trace back to one sample, sequenced in a study of response to subunit inactivated influenza vaccine. TCRdb fed the RT-PCR reads into MiXCR, producing one record per CDR3 protein. The table lists some 640,000 distinct CDR3 sequences, around 14% of them singletons. The input for sequencing was PBMCs from blood, taken about 14 days before vaccination. The receptors stem from a man aged 45-65 years who received an inactivated influenza vaccine.

The sample holds a few counts of this clonotype. The chain uses TRBV12-3 or TRBV12-4 and TRBJ2-4, with 12 bases aligning to TRBD2. V lost 6 bases and J lost 3; bases outside the gene matches: 3. The CDR3 loop spans 15 amino acids. CDR3 sequence: CASSQGLAGKNIQYF. CDR3 DNA: TGTGCCAGCAGCCAGGGACTAGCGGGCAAAAACATTCAGTACTTC.

V is TRBV6-2 or TRBV6-3 and J is TRBJ1-1; D is perhaps TRBD1 (6 bases). CDR1 is MNHEY and CDR2 is SVGEGT in the germline V gene. This CDR3 contains 15 residues. Between the trimmed V and J ends, which lost 3 bases and 4 bases, there was a span of 15 bases. The chain's CDR3 is CASSYRAAGATEAFF. CDR3 nucleotides: TGTGCCAGCAGTTATCGGGCGGCAGGGGCCACTGAAGCTTTCTTT.

This CDR3 reads CAWGRQLNEKLFF. The CDR3 nucleotides read TGTGCCTGGGGGAGGCAGCTAAATGAAAAACTGTTTTTT. V gene TRBV30 combines with J gene TRBJ1-4, with D uncertain. Trimming removed 5 bases at V and 5 bases at J, with 12 bases between. From germline, CDR1 is GTSNPN and CDR2 SVGIG (reference sequence). The CDR3 extends over 13 amino acids.

This clonotype was seen more than once but under ten times. This chain's CDR3 is CASSQEGEGRNQPQHF. The CDR3 DNA reads TGCGCCAGCAGCCAAGAAGGGGAGGGCCGCAATCAGCCCCAGCATTTT. J is TRBJ1-5 and V is TRBV4-1; tentatively, D is TRBD1 (5 bases). The V gene's germline CDR1 is MGHRA and CDR2 YSYEKL. With 0 bases removed from V and 2 bases from J, the gap between germline ends came to 11 bases. This CDR3 is built from 16 residues.

This clonotype was counted only a few times. A much bigger clone sits one base away, suggesting this may be a read error. The chain is built from TRBV6-2 or TRBV6-3 and TRBJ1-2, with a weak D call TRBD1 (5 bases). The CDR3 extends over 14 amino acids. CDR1 is MNHEY and CDR2 is SVGEGT in the germline V gene. The CDR3 protein is CASIYLDTNYGYTF. The CDR3, as DNA: TGTGCCAGCATTTACCTGGACACGAACTATGGCTACACCTTC.

This clonotype has more than one count but fewer than ten. The V gene is TRBV19, the J gene TRBJ2-1; D perhaps matches TRBD1 (5 bases). Germline-derived CDR1 and CDR2 are LNHDA and SQIVND (reference sequence). The CDR3 is 14 residues long. V gave up 7 bases and J gave up 2 bases, with 12 bases separating them. CDR3 DNA sequence: TGTGCCAGTATGGAACAGGCCACCTACAATGAGCAGTTCTTC. Protein product: CASMEQATYNEQFF.

Many counts were recorded for this clonotype. V usage is TRBV29-1 and J usage is TRBJ2-7; no firm D call. The CDR3 loop spans 13 amino acids. Germline V gene data show CDR1 as SQVTM and CDR2 as ANQGSEA. Trimming took off 5 bases at V and 2 bases at J, with 13 bases between the two ends. For the CDR3, the DNA is TGCAGCGTTCTGTACGACCGAACCTACGAGCAGTACTTC. Its translation: CSVLYDRTYEQYF.

The sample holds many counts of this clonotype. CDR3: CASSLGAGKYETQYF. In DNA form, the CDR3 reads TGTGCCAGCAGCTTAGGCGCAGGGAAGTACGAGACCCAGTACTTC. J is TRBJ2-5 and V is TRBV7-2; possibly TRBD1 for D (5 bases). Trimming took 1 base from V and 5 from J, leaving 14 bases between them. The CDR3 runs 15 residues. In germline, CDR1 is SGHTA, CDR2 FQGNSA.

This clonotype was seen more than once but under ten times. The genes are TRBV9 and TRBJ2-5; 8 bases match TRBD2. The CDR3 consists of 14 residues. CDR1 is SGDLS and CDR2 is YYNGEE in the germline V gene. With 2 bases clipped from V and 3 bases from J, the junction kept 3 bases outside the gene matches. This chain's CDR3 is CASSVTSAKETQYF. The CDR3 DNA reads TGTGCCAGCAGCGTGACTAGCGCCAAAGAGACCCAGTACTTC. The variable domain in full, with the rest retrieved from reference TRBV9 and TRBJ2-5, is DSGVTQTPKHLITATGQRVTLRCSPRSGDLSVYWYQQSLDQGLQFLIQYYNGEERAKGNILERFSAQQFPDLHSELNLSSLELGDSALYFCASSVTSAKETQYFGPGTRLLVL.

The chain carries TRBV20-1 and TRBJ1-1; TRBD1 might be the D (6 bases). The CDR3 runs to 14 residues. V was cut by 2 bases and J by 3 bases, with 13 bases left in between. Germline lookup yields CDR1 DFQATT and CDR2 SNEGSKA (reference sequence). CDR3 sequence: CSARSWTAHTEAFF. The CDR3 region has the DNA TGCAGTGCTAGATCGTGGACAGCCCACACTGAAGCTTTCTTT.

The chain is built from TRBV4-1 and TRBJ2-5; 13 bases line up with TRBD2. The V and J ends lost 4 bases and 1 base, in that order; junction bases with no gene match: 6. CDR3 size: 17 residues. The germline V gene encodes CDR1 MGHRA and CDR2 YSYEKL. CDR3 region: CASSRTSGGLSQETQYF. In DNA form, the CDR3 reads TGCGCCAGCAGCCGGACTAGCGGGGGCCTATCCCAAGAGACCCAGTACTTC.

This clonotype was detected only a few times. The gene calls are TRBV27 and TRBJ1-5, with 7 positions matching TRBD1. The CDR3 consists of 16 residues. Germline V gene lookup returns CDR1 MNHEY and CDR2 SMNVEV (reference sequence). With 4 bases clipped from V and 2 bases from J, the junction kept 8 bases outside the gene matches. This CDR3 is CASSSETGYRNQPQHF. CDR3 nucleotide sequence: TGTGCCAGCAGTTCCGAGACAGGGTATCGCAATCAGCCCCAGCATTTT.

This sequence joins TRBV12-3 or TRBV12-4 and TRBJ1-3, with D tentatively TRBD1 (6 bases). Trimming took off 6 bases at V and 0 bases at J, with 9 bases between the two ends. CDR3 length: 14 residues. The CDR3 reads CASRLTGSGNTIYF. In DNA, the CDR3 is TGTGCCAGCAGGTTGACAGGCTCTGGAAACACCATATATTTT.

This clonotype was seen only a few times. The V call is TRBV30, the J call TRBJ2-2; D is unclear. The CDR3 loop spans 13 amino acids. With 0 bases removed from V and 4 bases from J, the gap between germline ends came to 6 bases. Germline CDR1 and CDR2: GTSNPN and SVGIG (reference sequence). The CDR3 DNA is TGTGCCTGGAGTGTAAAGAGCACCGGGGAGCTGTTTTTT. This translates into CAWSVKSTGELFF.

This clonotype was detected ten times or more. The CDR3 DNA follows: TGTGCCAGCAGACGAGACGGGACTAACACCGGGGAGCTGTTTTTT. Amino acid sequence: CASRRDGTNTGELFF. V gene TRBV4-2 combines with J gene TRBJ2-2, with a tentative D call TRBD2 (6 bases). The CDR3 has 15 amino acids. The V gene lost 6 bases and the J gene lost 2 bases, with 13 bases spanning the gap. The germline CDR1 and CDR2 sequences are LGHNA and YNFKEQ.

This clonotype was counted many times. The chain employs TRBV6-2 or TRBV6-3 and TRBJ2-5; 7 nucleotides match TRBD1. Germline values: CDR1 MNHEY, CDR2 SVGEGT. Trimming took 6 bases from V and 5 from J; bases not matched to a gene: 12. CDR3 length equals 15 residues. CDR3 coding DNA: TGTGCCAGCAGCAAGGGACAGAAGATGGGGGAGACCCAGTACTTC. Translation gives CASSKGQKMGETQYF.

The table lists this clonotype with a few counts. The CDR3 coding sequence is TGTGCCTGGAGACGTTCCGGGACAGGGGGATCGGGGGAGCTGTTTTTT. Translating gives CAWRRSGTGGSGELFF. The gene calls are TRBV30 and TRBJ2-2; TRBD1 aligns across 11 bases. This CDR3 comprises 16 residues. Germline CDR1 and CDR2: GTSNPN and SVGIG (reference sequence). After removal of 3 bases from V and 8 bases from J, the junction contained 11 bases not matched to a gene. The whole variable domain, remainder taken from reference TRBV30 and TRBJ2-2, is SQTIHQWPATLVQPVGSPLSLECTVEGTSNPNLYWYRQAAGRGLQLLFYSVGIGQISSEVPQNLSASRPQDRQFILSSKKLLLSDSGFYLCAWRRSGTGGSGELFFGEGSRLTVL.

This clonotype was recorded a few times. The V gene is TRBV7-8, the J gene TRBJ2-1, with TRBD1 matching 7 bases. The CDR3 is made up of 18 amino acids. The junction had 18 bases not matched to a gene; V was cut back by 4 bases and J by 6 bases. The V gene's germline CDR1 is SGHVS and CDR2 FQNEAQ. CDR3 nucleotides: TGTGCCAGCAGCTGGCCACTTTTGAGTGGGACAGCGAGCAATGAGCAGTTCTTC. Its protein is CASSWPLLSGTASNEQFF.

The V gene is TRBV5-1, the J gene TRBJ2-2, with D unclear. The V end was cut by 7 bases, the J end by 0 bases, with 13 bases between. The CDR3 extends over 15 amino acids. Germline lookup yields CDR1 SGHRS and CDR2 YFSETQ. CDR3 loop: CASRLSGANTGELFF. CDR3 DNA: TGCGCCAGCCGCCTATCGGGCGCGAACACCGGGGAGCTGTTTTTT.

CDR3 in amino acids: CASSGLAAYNEQFF. Here the CDR3 DNA reads TGTGCCAGCAGTGGACTAGCGGCTTACAATGAGCAGTTCTTC. The rearrangement links TRBV6-1 to TRBJ2-1, with 9 bases identical to TRBD2. J lost 4 bases, V lost 4 bases, and 2 bases had no gene match. The CDR3 covers 14 residues. Germline V gene data show CDR1 as MNHNS and CDR2 as SASEGT.

This clonotype was picked up many times. The J gene is TRBJ1-1, the V gene TRBV20-1; D might be TRBD1 (5 bases). This CDR3 has 14 amino acids. In germline, CDR1 is DFQATT, CDR2 SNEGSKA (reference sequence). V dropped 5 bases and J dropped 4 bases, with 17 bases sitting between them. The CDR3 coding sequence is TGCAGTGCTGCGAAGTCGGGACGCCTCACTGAAGCTTTCTTT. Translating it yields CSAAKSGRLTEAFF.

The V gene is TRBV6-2 or TRBV6-3, the J gene TRBJ1-5; possibly TRBD1 for D (6 bases). V shed 4 bases and J shed 5 bases, with 12 bases lying between them. The CDR3 sequence is 14 residues long. Per the germline V gene, CDR1 is MNHEY and CDR2 is SVGEGT. CDR3 DNA sequence: TGTGCCAGCAGTTCAGGGACAAGACATCAGCCCCAGCATTTT. Translation gives CASSSGTRHQPQHF.

The chain has TRBV20-1 and TRBJ2-1; tentative D call: TRBD2 (6 bases). This CDR3 is built from 15 residues. The V gene's germline CDR1 is DFQATT and CDR2 SNEGSKA (reference sequence). The V and J ends lost 1 base and 1 base respectively, with 11 bases between them. The chain's CDR3 is CSARAFGGSYNEQFF. The DNA for the CDR3 is TGCAGTGCTAGAGCCTTCGGGGGATCCTACAATGAGCAGTTCTTC.

The V call is TRBV28, the J call TRBJ2-1, with 8 bases matching TRBD2. V lost 4 bases, J lost 2 bases, and 10 bases stayed unmatched. This CDR3 has 17 residues. Germline CDR1 and CDR2: MDHEN and SYDVKM. CDR3 DNA: TGTGCCAGCAGTTCCAGCGGGAGAGGGCCCCCCTACAATGAGCAGTTCTTC. Amino acid sequence: CASSSSGRGPPYNEQFF.

In this sample, this clonotype turned up many times. The chain carries TRBV28 and TRBJ2-7; D is perhaps TRBD2 (6 bases). Germline V CDR1 and CDR2: MDHEN, SYDVKM. V lost 5 bases and J lost 6, with 23 bases in between. CDR3 length equals 16 residues. The CDR3 reads CASSRFSLRRAPEQYF. The DNA of the CDR3 is TGTGCCAGCAGTCGGTTCTCCTTGCGGAGGGCACCCGAGCAGTACTTC.

This chain uses TRBV15 with TRBJ2-5; D ambiguous. V was shortened by 6 bases and J by 5 bases, with 16 bases between the two germline ends. Germline V gene data show CDR1 as LNHNV and CDR2 as YYDKDF (reference sequence). The CDR3 length is 14 residues. The CDR3 nucleotides are TGTGCCACCAGAGACCAGGCCCGCCGGGAGACCCAGTACTTC. Encoded protein: CATRDQARRETQYF.

This clonotype has only a few counts. The chain joins TRBV2 to TRBJ2-7, with a possible D match to TRBD2 (5 bases). The CDR3 has 15 amino acids. Looked up from germline, CDR1 is SNHLY and CDR2 is FYNNEI. V was shortened by 4 bases and J by 3 bases, with 16 bases between the two germline ends. The CDR3: CASSGAASRDYEQYF. The CDR3 coding sequence is TGTGCCAGCAGTGGAGCGGCATCCAGAGACTACGAGCAGTACTTC.

Of note for this clonotype: It may be a read error: a sequence one base away is much more abundant. This chain joins TRBV7-2 and TRBJ2-1; D gene uncertain. This CDR3 region has 11 residues. Germline V lookup: CDR1 SGHTA, CDR2 FQGNSA. V was shortened by 5 bases and J by 6 bases, with 5 bases between the two germline ends. CDR3 loop: CASSAANEQFF. In nucleotides, the CDR3 is TGTGCCAGCAGCGCTGCCAATGAGCAGTTCTTC.

The chain is built from TRBV12-3 or TRBV12-4 and TRBJ2-2, with D possibly matching TRBD1 (7 bases). V shed 3 bases and J shed 5 bases, with 13 bases lying between them. CDR3 length: 15 residues. The CDR3 sequence is CASSFISGGTGELFF. Here the CDR3 DNA reads TGTGCCAGCAGTTTTATCTCAGGGGGGACCGGGGAGCTGTTTTTT.

This chain connects TRBV12-3 or TRBV12-4 to TRBJ2-4, with 8 bases that match TRBD1. The CDR3 consists of 13 residues. Unmatched junction bases numbered 4, after V lost 1 base and J lost 11 bases. CDR3 sequence (DNA): TGTGCCAGCAGTTTAGAGGGACAGGTTGTTCAGTACTTC. It encodes CASSLEGQVVQYF.

The chain recombines TRBV27 with TRBJ1-1; TRBD1 might be the D (6 bases). Germline CDR1 and CDR2: MNHEY and SMNVEV (reference sequence). The length of the CDR3 is 14 residues. The V gene lost 6 bases and the J gene lost 4 bases, with 15 bases spanning the gap. The CDR3 coding sequence is TGTGCCAGCAGAATTCACTCAGGGGCCACTGAAGCTTTCTTT. It is translated as CASRIHSGATEAFF.